The clone carrying this T cell receptor beta chain was seen more than once but under ten times. Its antigen remains unknown. The sample belongs to a study of cytomegalovirus exposure and HLA in healthy donors. The study's findings and limits: Rarity marked most TCR sequences, yet some public TCRs occurred in many donors.

CDR1 is ENHRY, CDR2 SYGVKD, per germline. J was trimmed by 15 bases and V by 0 bases; bases with no gene match: 18. The CDR3 spans 17 residues. Use of 60 Vbeta and 13 Jbeta primers characterized the PCR. TCRdb's table, derived via immunoSEQ multiplex PCR, lists solely in-frame clones and lacks some. This sample carries around 180,000 clones, about 83% of them seen once, and the ten largest clones take approximately 5.4%. This TCR was sampled from a woman between 25 and 40 years old in good health and CMV-seropositive. The sample taken for sequencing was PBMCs. The chain employs TRBV10-3 and TRBJ2-1, with 9 nucleotides matching TRBD1. The DNA of the CDR3 is TGTGCCATCAGTGAGTCTCCACTTTCCCCGGGACAGGGCAGATTGTTCTTC. Its protein is CAISESPLSPGQGRLFF.